Following are 12 T cell receptor beta chains from one sample sequenced in a study of blood T cell repertoires in COVID-19 (TCRdb year 2020). The library was built by means of the immunoSEQ multiplex PCR assay. Not all clones reach the TCRdb copy of this immuneACCESS table, which keeps in-frame sequences only. Checked studies attribute under half of the gap to unresolved V genes and leave the rest unexplained. Counted in this sample were roughly 62,000 clones; 87% of them appeared once. Around 10% of the sample is in the top ten clones. Input material: peripheral blood. Receptors originate from a human donor with acute or convalescent COVID-19. The donor label of this sample is uncertain.

This chain links TRBV14 with TRBJ1-6; no clear D gene. This CDR3 region has 14 residues. From germline, CDR1 is SGHDN and CDR2 FVKESK. With 3 bases removed from V and 10 bases from J, the gap between germline ends came to 13 bases. This chain's CDR3 is CASSQELGRSPLHF. Written as DNA, the CDR3 is TGTGCCAGCAGCCAGGAATTGGGGAGGTCACCCCTCCACTTT.

V and J are TRBV5-4 and TRBJ1-1, with 10 nucleotides matching TRBD1. V shed 4 bases, J shed 6 bases, and the junction held 9 bases outside the gene matches. Looked up from germline, CDR1 is SGHNT and CDR2 is YYREEE (reference sequence). CDR3 length: 15 amino acids. Here the CDR3 DNA reads TGTGCCAGCAGCGTCCCGGGACAGGGGAAGGCTGAAGCTTTCTTT. This gives the protein CASSVPGQGKAEAFF.

The CDR3, as DNA: TGCGCCAGCAGTGAGTCTTCAGGGAAGATTACGGCTTTCTTT. Its translation: CASSESSGKITAFF. The chain combines TRBV10-2 with TRBJ1-1; perhaps TRBD1 as D (5 bases). Germline-derived CDR1 and CDR2 are WSHSY and SAAADI. The CDR3 is made up of 14 amino acids. V lost 0 bases and J lost 11, with 16 bases in between.

The chain employs TRBV11-2 and TRBJ1-6, with a possible D match to TRBD1 (5 bases). Germline V CDR1 and CDR2: SGHAT, FQNNGV. Trimming cost V 7 bases and J 8 bases, with 15 bases left between them. The CDR3 extends over 14 amino acids. For the CDR3, the DNA is TGTGCCAGCACCCCCGGGTGGGGGGATTCACCCCTCCACTTT. It translates to CASTPGWGDSPLHF. Using reference TRBV11-2 and TRBJ1-6 for the parts outside the CDR3, the full variable domain is EAGVAQSPRYKIIEKRQSVAFWCNPISGHATLYWYQQILGQGPKLLIQFQNNGVVDDSQLPKDRFSAERLKGVDSTLKIQPAKLEDSAVYLCASTPGWGDSPLHFGNGTRLTVT.

Points on this clone: This sample also contains other DNA sequences that code for the same CDR3. This chain connects TRBV24-1 to TRBJ2-2; no clear D gene. The V gene lost 6 bases and the J gene lost 1 base, with 5 bases spanning the gap. Germline CDR1 is KGHDR and CDR2 is SFDVKD. The CDR3 is 13 residues long. The CDR3 DNA reads as TGTGCCACCAGTCCCAGGAACACCGGGGAGCTGTTTTTT. It encodes CATSPRNTGELFF.

A few counts support this clone. This sequence joins TRBV10-2 and TRBJ1-1; possible D gene TRBD1, 5 bases. The length of the CDR3 is 16 residues. Germline CDR1 WSHSY, CDR2 SAAADI. Trimming left V 3 bases short and J 5 bases short, with 19 bases between. The CDR3 DNA reads TGCGCCAGCAGTGATATATCAGGGATAGGCATGACTGAAGCTTTCTTT. As protein: CASSDISGIGMTEAFF.

The chain carries TRBV5-1 and TRBJ1-1; D not certain. CDR1 is SGHRS and CDR2 is YFSETQ in the germline V gene. Trimming pared 0 bases from V and 0 bases from J, leaving 6 bases between. This CDR3 spans 14 amino acids. Here the CDR3 reads CASSLDGMNTEAFF. DNA of the CDR3: TGCGCCAGCAGCTTGGACGGTATGAACACTGAAGCTTTCTTT.

The chain links TRBV10-3 to TRBJ2-7, with D maybe TRBD1 (6 bases). The V end was cut by 3 bases, the J end by 3 bases, with 12 bases between. The germline V gene encodes CDR1 ENHRY and CDR2 SYGVKD. CDR3 length: 14 amino acids. The CDR3 loop reads CAISESDRNYEQYV. The CDR3 coding sequence is TGTGCCATCAGTGAATCGGACAGAAACTACGAGCAGTACGTC.

This chain uses TRBV7-2 with TRBJ1-5; perhaps TRBD1 as D (6 bases). Germline CDR1 and CDR2: SGHTA and FQGNSA. V lost 0 bases, J lost 2 bases, and 8 bases lay in between. The CDR3 spans 15 residues. The CDR3 DNA follows: TGTGCCAGCAGCTTAGCTAAGGGGGGCAATCAGCCCCAGCATTTT. It yields the protein CASSLAKGGNQPQHF.

This chain's CDR3 is CASSRGGQYEQYF. The CDR3, as DNA: TGTGCCAGCAGTCGAGGGGGACAATATGAGCAGTACTTC. The chain employs TRBV27 and TRBJ2-7; D is perhaps TRBD1 (6 bases). From germline, CDR1 is MNHEY and CDR2 SMNVEV (reference sequence). Trimming cost V 5 bases and J 7 bases, with 15 bases left between them. There are 13 residues in the CDR3.

J is TRBJ1-4 and V is TRBV6-5, with D possibly matching TRBD1 (5 bases). The length of the CDR3 is 16 residues. The germline V gene has CDR1 MNHEY and CDR2 SVGAGI. V lost 0 bases and J 2 bases, leaving 10 bases between the germline ends. The CDR3, as DNA: TGTGCCAGCAGTTACTCGATTTACAGGACTAATGAAAAACTGTTTTTT. Amino acids: CASSYSIYRTNEKLFF.

The chain has TRBV7-2 and TRBJ2-7; D gene uncertain. This CDR3 region has 13 residues. Germline V gene lookup returns CDR1 SGHTA and CDR2 FQGNSA. Trimming shortened V by 2 bases and J by 1 base, and 6 bases separated the two germline ends. CDR3 loop: CASSLRQSYEQYF. CDR3 nucleotide sequence: TGTGCCAGCAGCTTACGCCAGTCCTACGAGCAGTACTTC.